This TCR beta chain was sequenced in a study of blood T cell repertoires in COVID-19. Whole-study context: Sites across the United States, Italy and Spain contributed samples from acute and convalescent COVID-19.

Self-reported history from a screening survey and questionnaire set each donor's cohort. Using immunoSEQ multiplex PCR, the repertoire was profiled, and TCRdb retains in-frame clones only, with some absent. The data contain under 250,000 clones, 85% of them seen just once; the ten biggest clones take up over 7.5%. This CDR3 region has 14 residues. The trim removed 6 bases at V and 8 bases at J, leaving 9 bases unmatched. The germline V gene has CDR1 SGHTA and CDR2 FQGNSA. The receptor comes from a woman aged 45-65 years with acute COVID-19. The rearrangement links TRBV7-2 to TRBJ1-4, with TRBD1 matching 7 bases. The specimen was PBMCs or T cells enriched from blood (not recorded which). CDR3 DNA sequence: TGTGCCAGCAGACGTCAGGGGGTAGGCGAAAAACTGTTTTTT. It codes for CASRRQGVGEKLFF.